These 31 T cell receptor beta chains originate from one sample sequenced in a study of vaccination effects on CD4 cells after COVID-19. The antigens for these receptors are not known. Ahead of sequencing, the ViraFEST assay grew antigen-specific CD4+ T cells using viral peptide pools. After around nine days in culture, the CD4+ T cells were isolated. Two-dose BNT162b2 or mRNA-1273 vaccination was given to participants. Produced via immunoSEQ multiplex PCR; TCRdb's table is partial and in-frame only. Of tens of thousands of clones in the sample, roughly 80% were seen once. The sequencing used CD4+ T cells from PBMCs cultured with HCoV-OC43 spike peptides, collected after COVID-19 vaccination. Documented subset: HCoV-OC43 spike overlapping peptide pool stimulation. The receptors were gathered from a human donor who received a COVID-19 vaccine.

The chain uses TRBV19 and TRBJ1-1; possibly TRBD1 for D (5 bases). This CDR3 is 11 amino acids long. Deletions cut 11 bases from V and 5 bases from J, with 12 bases between. Germline CDR1 reads LNHDA; CDR2 reads SQIVND (reference sequence). The CDR3 coding sequence is TGTGCCGTGCGGGGGTTAACTGAAGCTTTCTTT. Encoded protein: CAVRGLTEAFF. Variable domain in full (rest from reference TRBV19 and TRBJ1-1): DGGITQSPKYLFRKEGQNVTLSCEQNLNHDAMYWYRQDPGQGLRLIYYSQIVNDFQKGDIAEGYSVSREKKESFPLTVTSAQKNPTAFYLCAVRGLTEAFFGQGTRLTVV.

V gene TRBV7-9 combines with J gene TRBJ1-4; D is undetermined. V lost 3 bases and J 2 bases, leaving 19 bases between the germline ends. Per the germline V gene, CDR1 is SEHNR and CDR2 is FQNEAQ (reference sequence). This CDR3 region has 18 residues. Here the CDR3 reads CASSFPRSAFRTNEKLFF. CDR3 coding DNA: TGTGCCAGCAGCTTTCCCCGGTCAGCATTTCGGACTAATGAAAAACTGTTTTTT.

The rearrangement links TRBV19 to TRBJ1-4; D is uncertain. CDR3 length: 14 amino acids. The germline V gene encodes CDR1 LNHDA and CDR2 SQIVND (reference sequence). V lost 5 bases, J lost 0 bases, and 7 bases lay in between. The CDR3 DNA sequence: TGTGCCAGTAGTTTGCCGGCAACTAATGAAAAACTGTTTTTT. Its protein is CASSLPATNEKLFF.

This sequence joins TRBV18 and TRBJ2-4; D unresolved. The CDR3 is 14 amino acids. The germline V gene has CDR1 KGHSH and CDR2 LQKENI. V gave up 4 bases and J gave up 3 bases, with 10 bases separating them. The CDR3 spells CASSHLEGKNIQYF. The CDR3 bases are TGTGCCAGCTCACACTTGGAAGGCAAAAACATTCAGTACTTC. Full variable domain (outside the CDR3, taken from reference TRBV18 and TRBJ2-4): NAGVMQNPRHLVRRRGQEARLRCSPMKGHSHVYWYRQLPEEGLKFMVYLQKENIIDESGMPKERFSAEFPKEGPSILRIQQVVRGDSAAYFCASSHLEGKNIQYFGAGTRLSVL.

The V gene is TRBV18, the J gene TRBJ1-5; 8 bases map to TRBD1. Germline V gene sequence: CDR1 KGHSH, CDR2 LQKENI. This CDR3 has 17 amino acids. The V and J ends lost 1 base and 4 bases, in that order; junction bases with no gene match: 9. CDR3 protein: CASSPLDSGGRNQPQHF. CDR3 DNA: TGTGCCAGCTCACCACTTGACTCAGGGGGCAGGAATCAGCCCCAGCATTTT.

The chain couples TRBV7-2 to TRBJ2-3; TRBD1 matches at 7 bases. Germline loops: CDR1 SGHTA, CDR2 FQGNSA. Unmatched junction bases numbered 5, after V lost 5 bases and J lost 0 bases. The CDR3 sequence is 15 residues long. CDR3 protein: CASSRDRTSTDTQYF. The CDR3 bases are TGTGCCAGCAGCCGGGACAGAACTAGCACAGATACGCAGTATTTT.

The chain combines TRBV5-4 with TRBJ1-4; no clear D. There are 15 residues in the CDR3. Looked up from germline, CDR1 is SGHNT and CDR2 is YYREEE (reference sequence). Deletions cut 3 bases from V and 4 bases from J, with 13 bases between. In DNA, the CDR3 is TGTGCCAGCAGCTCCCCCGGTTTGGGTAATGAAAAACTGTTTTTT. It yields the protein CASSSPGLGNEKLFF.

The rearrangement links TRBV5-1 to TRBJ2-5; no firm D call. The V and J ends lost 5 bases and 2 bases respectively, with 10 bases between them. CDR3 size: 13 residues. Germline values: CDR1 SGHRS, CDR2 YFSETQ. The CDR3 coding sequence is TGCGCCAGCAGTAACACGCCTCAAGAGACCCAGTACTTC. Translated: CASSNTPQETQYF.

This clone was seen only a few times. The rearrangement links TRBV2 to TRBJ2-7; the match to TRBD1 covers 8 bases. Germline-derived CDR1 and CDR2 are SNHLY and FYNNEI. CDR3 length: 12 amino acids. V was pared by 7 bases and J by 4 bases, with 3 bases of the junction left unmatched. For the CDR3, the DNA is TGTGCCAGCAACGGACAGGGATACGAGCAGTACGTC. Amino acids: CASNGQGYEQYV.

V gene TRBV6-5 combines with J gene TRBJ2-7, with D uncertain. The CDR3 is 13 amino acids. Trimming took 10 bases from V and 0 from J, leaving 13 bases between them. CDR1 is MNHEY and CDR2 is SVGAGI in the germline V gene. CDR3 region: CATLTDSSYEQYV. As DNA, the CDR3 is TGTGCCACCTTGACCGATAGCTCCTACGAGCAGTACGTC.

The CDR3 bases are TGCGCCAGCAGCCGGGGAACGAACACTGAAGCTTTCTTT. Translating gives CASSRGTNTEAFF. The chain is built from TRBV5-1 and TRBJ1-1, with D hard to call. V gave up 4 bases and J gave up 1 base, with 8 bases separating them. Germline V gene data show CDR1 as SGHRS and CDR2 as YFSETQ. The CDR3 is 13 amino acids.

The genes are TRBV4-3 and TRBJ2-3, with D tentatively TRBD1 (6 bases). Germline assignment: CDR1 LGHNA and CDR2 YSLEER. The CDR3 has 13 residues. V shed 1 base and J shed 9 bases, with 11 bases lying between them. This CDR3 reads CASSQGQGLTQYF. DNA for the CDR3: TGCGCCAGCAGCCAAGGGCAGGGGCTGACGCAGTATTTT.

The chain combines TRBV3-1 (or the pseudogene TRBV3-2) with TRBJ1-1; D perhaps matches TRBD1 (5 bases). Trimming removed 4 bases at V and 1 base at J, with 13 bases between. This CDR3 is 15 amino acids long. CDR1 LGHDT and CDR2 YNNKEL come from the germline V gene (reference sequence). The CDR3 DNA sequence: TGTGCCAGCAGCCTGTTAAGGGGAGGGAACACTGAAGCTTTCTTT. Translation gives CASSLLRGGNTEAFF.

CDR3 sequence: CATKGSGLSNQPQHF. The CDR3 DNA is TGTGCCACCAAAGGATCAGGGTTGAGCAATCAGCCCCAGCATTTT. The rearrangement joins TRBV10-3 to TRBJ1-5; D perhaps matches TRBD1 (5 bases). Per germline, CDR1 ENHRY and CDR2 SYGVKD. The CDR3 length is 15 residues. The ends were cut back, 10 bases at V and 1 base at J, with 17 bases in the middle.

This clone appeared a few times. V and J are TRBV28 and TRBJ2-1, with D possibly being TRBD2 (6 bases). The CDR3 is 12 residues long. V was clipped by 1 base and J by 10 bases, with 8 bases between them. From germline, CDR1 is MDHEN and CDR2 SYDVKM. As DNA, the CDR3 is TGTGCCAGCAGTTTATCAGGGAGGGAGCAGTTCTTC. Its translation: CASSLSGREQFF.

The chain uses TRBV28 and TRBJ2-2; 10 bases match TRBD1. J lost 5 bases, V lost 6 bases, and 9 bases had no gene match. This CDR3 contains 16 residues. Germline CDR1 is MDHEN and CDR2 is SYDVKM. The CDR3 loop reads CASSDGTGARTGELFF. DNA for the CDR3: TGTGCCAGCAGCGACGGGACAGGGGCGCGGACCGGGGAGCTGTTTTTT.

This clone showed up just a few times. The rearrangement links TRBV15 to TRBJ1-6; D is undetermined. Trimming took 4 bases from V and 3 from J, leaving 1 base between them. Germline CDR1 is LNHNV and CDR2 is YYDKDF (reference sequence). The CDR3 is made up of 12 amino acids. Written as DNA, the CDR3 is TGTGCCACCAGCAACTATAATTCACCCCTCCACTTT. Translated: CATSNYNSPLHF.

This sequence joins TRBV5-4 and TRBJ2-3; tentatively, D is TRBD2 (6 bases). This CDR3 is 15 amino acids long. Germline CDR1 and CDR2: SGHNT and YYREEE (reference sequence). The V gene lost 0 bases and the J gene lost 1 base, with 9 bases spanning the gap. The DNA of the CDR3 is TGTGCCAGCAGCTTGGGGGGGGATGGCACAGATACGCAGTATTTT. Residues: CASSLGGDGTDTQYF.

The J gene is TRBJ2-1, the V gene TRBV27; no firm D call. V was trimmed by 6 bases and J by 3 bases, leaving 12 bases between them. CDR3 length equals 14 residues. Germline CDR1 reads MNHEY; CDR2 reads SMNVEV (reference sequence). CDR3 amino acids: CASRSFEYYNEQFF. CDR3 nucleotides: TGTGCCAGCAGGTCTTTTGAGTACTACAATGAGCAGTTCTTC.

CDR3 sequence reads: CASSLGSGGELFF. CDR3 bases: TGCGCCAGCAGCTTAGGGTCGGGCGGGGAGCTGTTTTTT. The rearrangement joins TRBV5-1 to TRBJ2-2; D unclear. Trimming stripped 2 bases from V and 7 bases from J, with 9 bases between. This CDR3 region has 13 residues. The V gene's germline CDR1 is SGHRS and CDR2 YFSETQ.

The rearrangement joins TRBV4-2 to TRBJ1-6; perhaps TRBD1 as D (5 bases). V was trimmed by 0 bases and J by 0 bases, leaving 9 bases between them. CDR3 size: 17 residues. Germline CDR1 reads LGHNA; CDR2 reads YNFKEQ. The CDR3 sequence: CASSQDRGGSYNSPLHF. CDR3 DNA sequence: TGTGCCAGCAGCCAAGATCGCGGGGGCTCCTATAATTCACCCCTCCACTTT.

V is TRBV5-1 and J is TRBJ2-5; 8 bases map to TRBD1. Trimming at V came to 4 bases and at J to 5 bases, leaving 10 bases not matched to a gene. Germline V gene data show CDR1 as SGHRS and CDR2 as YFSETQ. The CDR3 runs to 15 residues. The DNA of the CDR3 is TGCGCCAGCAGCCCAATGACAGGGGCCAGGGAGACCCAGTACTTC. As protein: CASSPMTGARETQYF.

DNA of the CDR3: TGTGCCAGCATACGGAGAGCGGGGGGGAGCACAGATACGCAGTATTTT. It specifies CASIRRAGGSTDTQYF. V usage is TRBV2 and J usage is TRBJ2-3; 10 nucleotides agree with TRBD2. The CDR3 covers 16 residues. With V trimmed by 7 bases and J by 0 bases, 7 bases remained unmatched. CDR1 is SNHLY and CDR2 is FYNNEI in the germline V gene.

J is TRBJ2-5 and V is TRBV5-4; D unclear. The CDR3 has 14 amino acids. Between the trimmed V and J ends, which lost 5 bases and 3 bases, there was a span of 14 bases. From germline, CDR1 is SGHNT and CDR2 YYREEE (reference sequence). CDR3 nucleotides: TGTGCCAGCAGTTCGTCGTCGACGGAAGAGACCCAGTACTTC. Residues: CASSSSSTEETQYF.

V usage is TRBV14 and J usage is TRBJ2-4, with 8 bases lining up with TRBD2. The CDR3 spans 17 residues. The J segment lost 6 bases and the V segment lost 0 bases, leaving 10 bases of the junction unmatched. Germline assignment: CDR1 SGHDN and CDR2 FVKESK. The CDR3 DNA reads as TGTGCCAGCAGCCAAGATCCGGGAGGGGGGACGCGAAACATTCAGTACTTC. Its protein product is CASSQDPGGGTRNIQYF.

The chain links TRBV5-1 to TRBJ1-2, with no clear D. V lost 0 bases and J lost 1, with 10 bases in between. This CDR3 is 15 amino acids long. Looked up from germline, CDR1 is SGHRS and CDR2 is YFSETQ. The CDR3 spells CASSLALQVNYGYTF. The DNA of the CDR3 is TGCGCCAGCAGCTTGGCCCTTCAAGTTAACTATGGCTACACCTTC.

The chain employs TRBV5-1 and TRBJ2-5; the D is unclear. Looked up from germline, CDR1 is SGHRS and CDR2 is YFSETQ. The CDR3 loop spans 16 amino acids. Trimming took off 0 bases at V and 5 bases at J, with 17 bases between the two ends. CDR3 residues: CASSLDRPGGGETQYF. The DNA of the CDR3 is TGCGCCAGCAGCTTGGACCGGCCAGGTGGTGGGGAGACCCAGTACTTC.

This sequence joins TRBV19 and TRBJ2-1; D is possibly TRBD1 (6 bases). The V end lost 4 bases, the J end lost 6 bases, and 13 bases lay between the germline ends. Germline CDR1 LNHDA, CDR2 SQIVND (reference sequence). The CDR3 runs 14 residues. The CDR3 loop is CASSRAGVGNEQFF. DNA of the CDR3: TGTGCCAGTAGTAGGGCAGGGGTCGGCAATGAGCAGTTCTTC.

The chain recombines TRBV18 with TRBJ2-2, with D uncertain. Per the germline V gene, CDR1 is KGHSH and CDR2 is LQKENI. The V end lost 5 bases, the J end lost 0 bases, and 13 bases lay between the germline ends. CDR3 length equals 16 residues. CDR3 in amino acids: CASSENRVPNTGELFF. In DNA, the CDR3 is TGTGCCAGCTCAGAGAACCGGGTCCCGAACACCGGGGAGCTGTTTTTT.

The chain uses TRBV6-1 and TRBJ2-7; 10 nucleotides agree with TRBD2. The junction had 3 bases not matched to a gene; V was cut back by 0 bases and J by 1 base. The CDR3 covers 16 residues. The germline gives CDR1 MNHNS, CDR2 SASEGT. This CDR3 is CASSEALAGTSYEQYV. The CDR3 DNA reads as TGTGCCAGCAGTGAAGCACTAGCGGGGACTTCCTACGAGCAGTACGTC.

The chain joins TRBV2 to TRBJ1-2, with D possibly being TRBD1 (6 bases). Germline V lookup: CDR1 SNHLY, CDR2 FYNNEI. This CDR3 is 15 amino acids long. V lost 4 bases and J lost 8, with 20 bases in between. The CDR3 DNA is TGTGCCAGCAGTGGAGAGCCCAGGGGAAGAGGCGGCTACACCTTC. The encoded protein is CASSGEPRGRGGYTF. Complete variable domain (other parts from reference TRBV2 and TRBJ1-2): EPEVTQTPSHQVTQMGQEVILRCVPISNHLYFYWYRQILGQKVEFLVSFYNNEISEKSEIFDDQFSVERPDGSNFTLKIRSTKLEDSAMYFCASSGEPRGRGGYTFGSGTRLTVV.